This paragraph reports one T cell receptor (beta chain). Regarding treatment: roughly 18 received Ad26.COV2.S at low or high dose, single or two shots; roughly 5 received placebo; per-sample allocation not given. Sample collection was performed on day 63 after the first vaccine or placebo injection. These data are taken from a study of Ad26.COV2.S vaccination and SARS-CoV-2 variants. Turning to the study itself: Among those in the COV1001 Ad26.COV2.S trial arm was the donor.

This table comes from immunoSEQ multiplex PCR, and its TCRdb copy is limited to in-frame clones, with some not included. The sample has some 640,000 clones, about 89% seen once. The receptor was derived from a person aged 18-65 years who received the Ad26.COV2.S COVID-19 vaccine or a placebo. This sample comprised peripheral blood, obtained in a trial of Ad26.COV2.S vaccine versus placebo.

CDR3 coding DNA: TGTGCCAGCAGCCAAGGTGTCACGGGCGGCCTTCAGTACTTC. This encodes CASSQGVTGGLQYF. The chain has TRBV14 and TRBJ2-4; D ambiguous. V was pared by 1 base and J by 11 bases, with 15 bases between. Germline V gene lookup returns CDR1 SGHDN and CDR2 FVKESK. The CDR3 sequence is 14 residues long.